This T cell receptor (beta chain) was recovered during a study of T-cell reconstitution after alpha-beta-depleted transplantation in children. Study-level points and caveats: Elevated TCRbeta diversity at day 60 was traced, in some patients, to surviving recipient T cells and thymic progenitors. From newly produced T cells came most of the T-cell counts and diversity one year after transplant. Several hundred expanded graft clones reportedly gave rise to the alpha-beta T cells present about two months after transplant.

This clonotype was seen ten or more times. The antigen remains undetermined. The CDR3 has 14 amino acids. Germline CDR1 SGHRS, CDR2 YFSETQ. V lost 4 bases to trimming and J lost 4 bases; unmatched junction nucleotides: 5. Researchers prepared the TCRbeta library using unique molecular identifiers, the study reports. Using its own MiXCR run on the PCR reads, TCRdb lists one record per CDR3 protein. The sample has about a million distinct CDR3 sequences, about 31% seen once. This TCR was recovered from a boy younger than two who had a stem cell transplant for SCID, so the T cells may come from the graft donor. The genes are TRBV5-1 and TRBJ1-5; 7 nucleotides agree with TRBD1. The sequenced sample was PBMCs, mostly from graft donor cells, obtained 360 days after TCRalphabeta/CD19-depleted stem cell transplant. The CDR3 DNA reads TGCGCCAGCAGCGCCCAGGGGGGGAATCAGCCCCAGCATTTT. Amino acid sequence: CASSAQGGNQPQHF.